These T cell receptor beta chains were read from a single sample in a study of neurological immune-mediated disorders. TCRdb reanalysed the 5' RACE reads using MiXCR and keeps one entry per CDR3 protein. In the table there are about 48,000 distinct CDR3 sequences, more than 5% of which are singletons. Sequencing input: CD4+ T cells from blood. The receptors originated from a woman under 30 with multiple sclerosis. CDR3s include the opening cysteine and the closing phenylalanine or tryptophan. The D gene is left open where the match is weak. Size tells how often a clone was seen (once, few, many) or the class of an expanded clone, and some rows leave it out.

V gene,D gene,J gene,clone size,CDR3 protein,CDR3 DNA
TRBV5-6,-,TRBJ2-7,many,CASSLSTRSTELEQYF,TGTGCCAGCAGCTTGTCTACGCGGAGTACAGAGCTCGAGCAGTACTTC
TRBV11-2,-,TRBJ1-4,many,CASSPVYRTNEKLFF,TGTGCCAGCAGCCCCGTTTATAGAACTAATGAAAAACTGTTTTTT
TRBV27,-,TRBJ1-2,-,CASSLGGGGNYGYTF,TGTGCCAGCAGTTTAGGTGGGGGGGGGAACTATGGCTACACCTTC
TRBV5-1,TRBD1,TRBJ2-7,many,CASRKGQEQYF,TGCGCCAGCAGGAAGGGACAGGAGCAGTACTTC
TRBV5-5,TRBD2,TRBJ2-1,many,CASSLWTSGGFYNEQFF,TGTGCCAGCAGCTTGTGGACTAGCGGGGGGTTTTACAATGAGCAGTTCTTC
TRBV20-1,-,TRBJ1-1,many,CSASAWEVVSTEAFF,TGCAGTGCTAGCGCCTGGGAGGTGGTGAGCACTGAAGCTTTCTTT
TRBV24-1,-,TRBJ2-2,many,CATSGRSPNTGELFF,TGTGCCACCAGTGGTCGGTCACCGAACACCGGGGAGCTGTTTTTT
TRBV6-4,-,TRBJ1-2,many,CASSRSGDSDGYTF,TGTGCCAGCAGCCGAAGTGGGGATTCGGATGGCTACACCTTC
TRBV19,TRBD1,TRBJ1-2,-,CASSKWDRNYGYTF,TGTGCCAGTAGTAAGTGGGACAGGAACTATGGCTACACCTTC
TRBV7-9,-,TRBJ1-1,many,CASSVEGSEAFF,TGTGCCAGCAGCGTCGAGGGCTCTGAAGCTTTCTTT
TRBV20-1,TRBD2,TRBJ2-2,many,CSARDRLAGITGELFF,TGCAGTGCTAGAGATCGCCTAGCGGGGATTACCGGGGAGCTGTTTTTT
TRBV5-1,-,TRBJ2-2,many,CASSIRGPMNTGELFF,TGCGCCAGCAGTATTAGGGGCCCTATGAACACCGGGGAGCTGTTTTTT
TRBV5-8,-,TRBJ1-2,many,CASSRTYSQGRDYGYTF,TGTGCCAGCAGCCGCACATACTCTCAGGGGAGGGACTATGGCTACACCTTC
TRBV7-2,-,TRBJ2-5,many,CASSPRGGKQETQYF,TGTGCCAGCAGCCCCAGAGGCGGAAAGCAAGAGACCCAGTACTTC
TRBV6-6,TRBD2,TRBJ2-1,many,CASSYERDYNEQFF,TGTGCCAGCAGTTACGAGCGGGATTACAATGAGCAGTTCTTC
TRBV20-1,-,TRBJ2-3,many,CSAPLWGVGTDTQYF,TGCAGTGCTCCGCTTTGGGGTGTTGGGACAGATACGCAGTATTTT
TRBV10-3,-,TRBJ2-3,medium-sized,CAISAGGFTDTQYF,TGTGCCATCAGTGCCGGGGGTTTCACAGATACGCAGTATTTT
TRBV7-8,-,TRBJ1-4,many,CASSLGPGLWEKLFF,TGTGCCAGCAGCTTAGGTCCAGGGTTGTGGGAAAAACTGTTTTTT
TRBV19,TRBD1,TRBJ2-3,few,CASNQDRGLDTQYF,TGTGCCAGTAACCAGGACAGGGGATTAGATACGCAGTATTTT
TRBV5-6,-,TRBJ1-4,many,CASSLGQGTNEKLFF,TGTGCCAGCAGCCTGGGGCAGGGCACGAATGAAAAACTGTTTTTT
TRBV19,TRBD1,TRBJ2-5,few,CASSMDRGLETQYF,TGTGCCAGTAGTATGGACAGGGGGCTGGAGACCCAGTACTTC
TRBV3-1,TRBD1,TRBJ1-2,many,CASSLGQGTYGYTF,TGTGCCAGCAGCCTGGGACAGGGGACCTATGGCTACACCTTC
TRBV9,TRBD2,TRBJ2-3,-,CASSPRTSGASTDTQYF,TGTGCCAGCAGCCCCCGGACTAGCGGGGCTAGCACAGATACGCAGTATTTT
TRBV12-5,-,TRBJ1-2,many,CASGFNSWGYTF,TGTGCTAGTGGTTTCAATTCTTGGGGCTACACCTTC